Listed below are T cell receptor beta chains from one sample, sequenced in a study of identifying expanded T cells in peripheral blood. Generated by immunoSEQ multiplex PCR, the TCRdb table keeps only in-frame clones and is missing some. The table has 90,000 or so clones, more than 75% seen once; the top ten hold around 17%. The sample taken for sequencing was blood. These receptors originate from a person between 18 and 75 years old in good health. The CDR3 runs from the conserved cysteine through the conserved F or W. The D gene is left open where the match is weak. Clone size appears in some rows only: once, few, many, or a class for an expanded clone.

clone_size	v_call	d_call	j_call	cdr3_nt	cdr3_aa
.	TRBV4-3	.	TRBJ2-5	TGCGCCAGCAGCCAGGCCGAGGGTGGGACCCAGTACTTC	CASSQAEGGTQYF
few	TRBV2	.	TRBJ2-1	TGTGCCAGCAGGATACAGGGCGATGAGCAGTTCTTC	CASRIQGDEQFF
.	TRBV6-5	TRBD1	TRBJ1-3	TGTGCCAGCAGTTCCCGGGACAGGGGTTACGCCATATATTTT	CASSSRDRGYAIYF
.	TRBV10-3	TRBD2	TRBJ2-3	TGTGCCATCAGTGAAAAAGAGAGCGGGGGCACAGATACGCAGTATTTT	CAISEKESGGTDTQYF
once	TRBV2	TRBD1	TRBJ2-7	TGTGCCAGCCGGCCGAGGGACAGCTCCTACGAGCAGTACTTC	CASRPRDSSYEQYF
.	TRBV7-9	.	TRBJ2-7	TGTGCCAGCAGCCCAACAGCCGCCCGGGGCTACGAGCAGTACTTC	CASSPTAARGYEQYF
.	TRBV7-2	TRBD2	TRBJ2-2	TGTGCCAGCATCACTAGCGGGGGGGCGATCCCCGGGGAGCTGTTTTTT	CASITSGGAIPGELFF
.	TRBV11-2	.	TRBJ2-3	TGTGCCAGCAGCGGGCGACTAGAGCGCACAGATACGCAGTATTTT	CASSGRLERTDTQYF
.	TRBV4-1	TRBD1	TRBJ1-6	TGCGCCAGCAGCCAAGCGGTTTCCAGGGGGAATAATTCACCCCTCCACTTT	CASSQAVSRGNNSPLHF
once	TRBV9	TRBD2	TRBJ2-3	TGTGCCAGCTCGGGGGGGCTGAGCACAGATACGCAGTATTTT	CASSGGLSTDTQYF
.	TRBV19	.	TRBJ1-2	TGTGCCAGTAGTGAACACGGGACCCCAAACTATGGCTACACCTTC	CASSEHGTPNYGYTF
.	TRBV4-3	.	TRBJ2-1	TGCGCCAGCAGCCAAGAGCGACCTTCCAGCTCCTACAATGAGCAGTTCTTC	CASSQERPSSSYNEQFF
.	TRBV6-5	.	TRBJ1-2	TGTGCCAGCAGAATACTACAGGGCGACTATGGCTACACCTTC	CASRILQGDYGYTF
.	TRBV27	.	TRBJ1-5	TGTGCCAGCAGCACGATCAAGGGGCCCAATCAGCCCCAGCATTTT	CASSTIKGPNQPQHF
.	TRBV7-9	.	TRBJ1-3	TGTGCCAGCAACCCTGGGGGCTCTGGAAACACCATATATTTT	CASNPGGSGNTIYF
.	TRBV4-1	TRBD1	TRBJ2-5	TGCGCCAGCAGCCAAGACGGGACAGGGGGAGAGACCCAGTACTTC	CASSQDGTGGETQYF
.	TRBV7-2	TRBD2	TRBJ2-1	TGTGCCAGCAGCTTTCTAGCGGTTCTCTCCTACAATGAGCAGTTCTTC	CASSFLAVLSYNEQFF
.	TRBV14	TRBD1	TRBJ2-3	TGTGCCAGCAGCCAACACCTCGGGACAGGGGGGACAGATACGCAGTATTTT	CASSQHLGTGGTDTQYF
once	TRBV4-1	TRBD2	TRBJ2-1	TGCGCCAGCAGCCAAGATACGGTTTTCAGCGGGGGAGTTGGTGAGCAGTTCTTC	CASSQDTVFSGGVGEQFF
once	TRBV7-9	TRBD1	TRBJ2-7	TGTGCCAGCAGTTTTACAGGGGGCTCAACCTACGAGCAGTACTTC	CASSFTGGSTYEQYF
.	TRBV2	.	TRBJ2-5	TGTGCCAGCAGGGGGCAGGGGTACCAAGAGACCCAGTACTTC	CASRGQGYQETQYF
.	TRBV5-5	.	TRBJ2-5	TGTGCCAGCAGCTTGGCCCCAGAGACCCAGTACTTC	CASSLAPETQYF
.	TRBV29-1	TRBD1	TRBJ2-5	TGCAGCGTGACGCTCGGGACAGGGACTCAAGAGACCCAGTACTTC	CSVTLGTGTQETQYF
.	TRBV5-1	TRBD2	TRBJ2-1	TGCGCCAGCAGCCTCGGACTAGTTTTGGATGAGCAGTTCTTC	CASSLGLVLDEQFF
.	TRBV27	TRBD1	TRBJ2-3	TGTGCCAGCAGTTTGGGGACAGGGGTTACAGATACGCAGTATTTT	CASSLGTGVTDTQYF
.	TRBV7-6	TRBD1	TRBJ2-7	TGTGCCAGCAGCTTAGCGAGGGCAGGGGGCTCCTACGAGCAGTACTTC	CASSLARAGGSYEQYF
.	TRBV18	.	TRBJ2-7	TGTGCCAGCTCACCACTGGATTCTCAAACGGGGCAGTACTTC	CASSPLDSQTGQYF
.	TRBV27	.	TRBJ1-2	TGTGCCAGCAGTCCTAACGGGGTCCCTGGCTACACCTTC	CASSPNGVPGYTF
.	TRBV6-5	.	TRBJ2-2	TGTGCCAGCAAAAGAGATCAGTATCCCGGGGAGCTGTTTTTT	CASKRDQYPGELFF
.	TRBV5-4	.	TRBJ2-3	TGTGCCAGCAGCTCAGACCTCAATACGCAGTATTTT	CASSSDLNTQYF
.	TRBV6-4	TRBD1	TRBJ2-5	TGTGCCAGCAGCTACAGGGGCGGGGAGACCCAGTACTTC	CASSYRGGETQYF
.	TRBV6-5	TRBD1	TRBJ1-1	TGTGCCAGCAGTTCCAGGACAGGGGTTGAAGCTTTCTTT	CASSSRTGVEAFF
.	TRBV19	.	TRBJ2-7	TGTGCCAGCGCGATTAGACAGTCCTACGAGCAGTACTTC	CASAIRQSYEQYF
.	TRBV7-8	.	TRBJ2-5	TGTGCCAGCAGCCCGGGTGGGGGAGAGACCCAGTACTTC	CASSPGGGETQYF